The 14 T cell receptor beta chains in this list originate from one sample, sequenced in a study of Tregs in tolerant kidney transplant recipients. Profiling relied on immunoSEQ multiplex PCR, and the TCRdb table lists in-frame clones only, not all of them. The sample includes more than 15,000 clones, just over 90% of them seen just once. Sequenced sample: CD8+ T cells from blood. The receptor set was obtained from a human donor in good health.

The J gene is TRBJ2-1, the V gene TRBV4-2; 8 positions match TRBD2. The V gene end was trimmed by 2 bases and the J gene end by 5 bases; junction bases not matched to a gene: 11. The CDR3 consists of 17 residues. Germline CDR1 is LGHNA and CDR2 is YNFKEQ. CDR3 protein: CASSQSPLAEWDNEQFF. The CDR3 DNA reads TGTGCCAGCAGCCAAAGTCCACTAGCGGAGTGGGACAATGAGCAGTTCTTC.

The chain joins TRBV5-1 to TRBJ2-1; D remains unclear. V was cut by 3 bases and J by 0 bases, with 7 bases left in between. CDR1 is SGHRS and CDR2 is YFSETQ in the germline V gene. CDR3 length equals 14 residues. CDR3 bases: TGCGCCAGCAGCTCCTTTAGCTCCTACAATGAGCAGTTCTTC. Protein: CASSSFSSYNEQFF.

The CDR3 sequence is CATSSSQGTVITYQPQHF. For the CDR3, the DNA is TGTGCCACCAGCAGCTCCCAAGGGACAGTCATAACCTATCAGCCCCAGCATTTT. V is TRBV15 and J is TRBJ1-5; 7 bases fit TRBD1. Trimming took 3 bases from V and 5 from J; bases not matched to a gene: 16. Germline V lookup: CDR1 LNHNV, CDR2 YYDKDF (reference sequence). CDR3 size: 18 residues.

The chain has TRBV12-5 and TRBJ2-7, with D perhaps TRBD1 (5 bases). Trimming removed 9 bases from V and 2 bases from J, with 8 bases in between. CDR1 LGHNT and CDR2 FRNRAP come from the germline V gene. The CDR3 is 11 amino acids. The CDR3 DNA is TGTGCTAGCAGGGAAGCCTACGAGCAGTACTTC. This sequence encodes CASREAYEQYF.

The CDR3 DNA is TGTGCCAGTAGTAGCCCTTATGGCTACACCTTC. This gives the protein CASSSPYGYTF. The V and J genes are TRBV19 and TRBJ1-2; D unclear. CDR3 length equals 11 residues. The germline gives CDR1 LNHDA, CDR2 SQIVND (reference sequence). Trimming removed 4 bases at V and 5 bases at J, with 5 bases between. Full variable domain (rest looked up from reference TRBV19 and TRBJ1-2): DGGITQSPKYLFRKEGQNVTLSCEQNLNHDAMYWYRQDPGQGLRLIYYSQIVNDFQKGDIAEGYSVSREKKESFPLTVTSAQKNPTAFYLCASSSPYGYTFGSGTRLTVV.

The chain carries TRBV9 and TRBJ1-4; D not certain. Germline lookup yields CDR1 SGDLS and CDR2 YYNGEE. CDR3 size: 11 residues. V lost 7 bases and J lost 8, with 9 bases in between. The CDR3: CASGRGEKLFF. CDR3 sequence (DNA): TGTGCCAGCGGCCGCGGAGAAAAACTGTTTTTT.

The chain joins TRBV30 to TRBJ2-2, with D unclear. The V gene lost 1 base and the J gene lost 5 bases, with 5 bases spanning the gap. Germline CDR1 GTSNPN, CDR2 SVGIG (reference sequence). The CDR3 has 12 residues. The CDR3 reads CAWSDGTGELFF. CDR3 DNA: TGTGCCTGGAGTGATGGGACCGGGGAGCTGTTTTTT. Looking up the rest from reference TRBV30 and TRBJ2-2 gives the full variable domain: SQTIHQWPATLVQPVGSPLSLECTVEGTSNPNLYWYRQAAGRGLQLLFYSVGIGQISSEVPQNLSASRPQDRQFILSSKKLLLSDSGFYLCAWSDGTGELFFGEGSRLTVL.

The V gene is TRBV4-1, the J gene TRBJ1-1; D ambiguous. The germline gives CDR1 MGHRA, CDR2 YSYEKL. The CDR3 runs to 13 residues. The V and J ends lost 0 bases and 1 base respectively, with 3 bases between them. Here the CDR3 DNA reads TGCGCCAGCAGCCAAGATAAGAACACTGAAGCTTTCTTT. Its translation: CASSQDKNTEAFF.

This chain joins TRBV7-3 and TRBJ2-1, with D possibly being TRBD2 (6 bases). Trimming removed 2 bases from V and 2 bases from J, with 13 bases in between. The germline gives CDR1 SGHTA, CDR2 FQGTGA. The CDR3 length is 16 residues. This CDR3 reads CASSLLGGNAYNEQFF. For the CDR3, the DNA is TGTGCCAGCAGCTTACTGGGCGGGAACGCCTACAATGAGCAGTTCTTC.

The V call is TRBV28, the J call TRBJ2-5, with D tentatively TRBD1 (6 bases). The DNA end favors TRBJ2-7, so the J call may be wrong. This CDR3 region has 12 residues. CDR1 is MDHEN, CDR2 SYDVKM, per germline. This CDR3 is CASTTTGSEQYF. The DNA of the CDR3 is TGTGCCAGCACGACAACAGGGTCCGAGCAGTACTTC.

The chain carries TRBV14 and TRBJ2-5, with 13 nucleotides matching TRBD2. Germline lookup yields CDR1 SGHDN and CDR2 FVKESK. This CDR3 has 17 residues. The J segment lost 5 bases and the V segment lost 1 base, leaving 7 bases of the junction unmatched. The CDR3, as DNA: TGTGCCAGCAGCCAAGCAGCGTGGACTAGCGGGAGTGAGACCCAGTACTTC. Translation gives CASSQAAWTSGSETQYF. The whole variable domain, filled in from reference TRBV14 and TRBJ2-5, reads EAGVTQFPSHSVIEKGQTVTLRCDPISGHDNLYWYRRVMGKEIKFLLHFVKESKQDESGMPNNRFLAERTGGTYSTLKVQPAELEDSGVYFCASSQAAWTSGSETQYFGPGTRLLVL.

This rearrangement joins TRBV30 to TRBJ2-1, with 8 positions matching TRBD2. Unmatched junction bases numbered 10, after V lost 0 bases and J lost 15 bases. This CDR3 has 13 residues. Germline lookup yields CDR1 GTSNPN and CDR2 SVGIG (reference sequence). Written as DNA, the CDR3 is TGTGCCTGGAGTGTAGGGGCGGGAGGAGGAGCGTTCTTC. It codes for CAWSVGAGGGAFF.

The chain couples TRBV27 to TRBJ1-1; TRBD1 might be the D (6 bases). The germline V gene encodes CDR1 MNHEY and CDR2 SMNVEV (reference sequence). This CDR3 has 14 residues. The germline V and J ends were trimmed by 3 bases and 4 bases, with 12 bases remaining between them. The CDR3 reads CASSFGPGATEAFF. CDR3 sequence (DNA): TGTGCCAGCAGTTTTGGGCCGGGGGCCACTGAAGCTTTCTTT.

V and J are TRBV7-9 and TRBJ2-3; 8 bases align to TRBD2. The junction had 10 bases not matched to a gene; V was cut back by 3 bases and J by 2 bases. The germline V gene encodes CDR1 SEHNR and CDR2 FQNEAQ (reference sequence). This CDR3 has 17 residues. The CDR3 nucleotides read TGTGCCAGCAGCTTCCCGGACGGGAGGGCCACCACAGATACGCAGTATTTT. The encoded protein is CASSFPDGRATTDTQYF.